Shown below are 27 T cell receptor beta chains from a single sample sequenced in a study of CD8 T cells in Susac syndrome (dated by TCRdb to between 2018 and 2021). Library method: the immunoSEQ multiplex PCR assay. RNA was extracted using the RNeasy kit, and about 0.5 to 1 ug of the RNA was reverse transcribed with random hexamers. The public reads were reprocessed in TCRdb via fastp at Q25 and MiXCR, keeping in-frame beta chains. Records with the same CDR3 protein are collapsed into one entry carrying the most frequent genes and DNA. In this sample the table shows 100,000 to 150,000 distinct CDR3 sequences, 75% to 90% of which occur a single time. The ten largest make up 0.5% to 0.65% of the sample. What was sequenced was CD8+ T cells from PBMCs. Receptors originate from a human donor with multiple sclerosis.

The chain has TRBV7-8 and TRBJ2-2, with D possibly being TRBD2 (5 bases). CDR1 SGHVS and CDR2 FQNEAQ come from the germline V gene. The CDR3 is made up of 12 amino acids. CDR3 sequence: CAAAGGTGELFF. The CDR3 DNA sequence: TGTGCAGCGGCCGGCGGTACCGGGGAGCTGTTTTTT.

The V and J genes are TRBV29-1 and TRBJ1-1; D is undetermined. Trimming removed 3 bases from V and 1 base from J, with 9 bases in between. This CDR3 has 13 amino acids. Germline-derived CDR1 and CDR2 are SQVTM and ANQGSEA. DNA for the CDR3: TGCAGCGTTGAGGCGGACGGGAACACTGAAGCTTTCTTT. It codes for CSVEADGNTEAFF. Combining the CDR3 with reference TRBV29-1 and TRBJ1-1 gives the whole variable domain SAVISQKPSRDICQRGTSLTIQCQVDSQVTMMFWYRQQPGQSLTLIATANQGSEATYESGFVIDKFPISRPNLTFSTLTVSNMSPEDSSIYLCSVEADGNTEAFFGQGTRLTVV.

CDR3: CASSLGADWVSEAFF. The CDR3 DNA reads as TGTGCCAGCAGCTTAGGAGCGGACTGGGTGTCTGAAGCTTTCTTT. This chain connects TRBV5-4 to TRBJ1-1; D is unclear. The V end was cut by 2 bases, the J end by 6 bases, with 17 bases between. The CDR3 runs 15 residues. Germline CDR1 reads SGHNT; CDR2 reads YYREEE (reference sequence).

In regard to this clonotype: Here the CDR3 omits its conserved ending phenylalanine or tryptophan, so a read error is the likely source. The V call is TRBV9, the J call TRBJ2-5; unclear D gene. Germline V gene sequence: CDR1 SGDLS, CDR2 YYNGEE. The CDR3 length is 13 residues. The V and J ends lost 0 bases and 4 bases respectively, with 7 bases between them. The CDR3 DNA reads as TGTGCCAGCAGCGTAGGGAGCGTAGAGACCCAGTACCTC. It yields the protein CASSVGSVETQYL.

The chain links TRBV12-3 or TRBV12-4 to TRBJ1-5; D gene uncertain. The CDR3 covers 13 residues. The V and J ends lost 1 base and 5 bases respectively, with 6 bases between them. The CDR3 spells CASSLGRDQPQHF. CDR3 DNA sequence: TGTGCCAGCAGTTTAGGAAGGGATCAGCCCCAGCATTTT.

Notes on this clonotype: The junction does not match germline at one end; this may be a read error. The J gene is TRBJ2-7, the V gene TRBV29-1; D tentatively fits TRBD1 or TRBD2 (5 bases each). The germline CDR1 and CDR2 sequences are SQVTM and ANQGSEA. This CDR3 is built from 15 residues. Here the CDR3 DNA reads TGCCGCGTTGCTAATGGGGGTGGGGGTGTCGACGAGCAGTACTTC. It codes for CRVANGGGGVDEQYF.

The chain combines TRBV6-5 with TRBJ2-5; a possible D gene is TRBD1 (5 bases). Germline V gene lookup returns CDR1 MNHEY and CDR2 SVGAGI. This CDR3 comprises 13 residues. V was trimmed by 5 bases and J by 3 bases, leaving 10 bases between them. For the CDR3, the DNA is TGTGCCAGCAGTGTAGCAGGGAAAGAGACCCAGTACTTC. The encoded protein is CASSVAGKETQYF.

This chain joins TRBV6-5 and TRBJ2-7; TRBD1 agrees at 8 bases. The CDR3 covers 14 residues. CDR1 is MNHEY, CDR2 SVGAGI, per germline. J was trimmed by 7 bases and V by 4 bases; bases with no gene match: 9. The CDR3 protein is CASSFGQGYYEQYF. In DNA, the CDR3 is TGTGCCAGCAGTTTTGGACAGGGATACTATGAGCAGTACTTC.

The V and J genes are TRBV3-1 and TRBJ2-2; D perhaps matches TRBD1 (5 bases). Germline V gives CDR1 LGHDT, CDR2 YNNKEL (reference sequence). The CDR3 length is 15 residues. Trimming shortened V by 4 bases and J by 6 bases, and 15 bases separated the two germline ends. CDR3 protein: CASSPWMGRSGELFF. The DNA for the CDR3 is TGTGCCAGCAGCCCTTGGATGGGGCGATCCGGGGAGCTGTTTTTT.

The CDR3 region has the DNA TGTGCCAGCAGTTTCACAGGGGATCTGACCGGGGAGCTGTTTTTT. Its protein is CASSFTGDLTGELFF. The chain recombines TRBV27 with TRBJ2-2, with 7 positions matching TRBD1. V dropped 3 bases and J dropped 5; count of bases not matched to a gene: 6. The CDR3 covers 15 residues. The germline gives CDR1 MNHEY, CDR2 SMNVEV (reference sequence).

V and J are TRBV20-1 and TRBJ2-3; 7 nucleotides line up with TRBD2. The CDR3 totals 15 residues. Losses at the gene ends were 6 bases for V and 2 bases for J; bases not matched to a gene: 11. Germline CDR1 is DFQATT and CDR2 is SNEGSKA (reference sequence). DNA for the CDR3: TGCAGTGCAAGCGAGAGCGGGGCCTCCACAGATACGCAGTATTTT. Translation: CSASESGASTDTQYF.

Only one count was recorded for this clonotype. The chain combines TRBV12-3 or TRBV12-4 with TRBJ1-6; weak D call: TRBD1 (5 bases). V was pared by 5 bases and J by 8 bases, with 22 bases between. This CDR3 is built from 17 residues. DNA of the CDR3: TGTGCCAGCAGTACACCCGGATGGGGCGGGGATGATTCACCCCTCCACTTT. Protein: CASSTPGWGGDDSPLHF.

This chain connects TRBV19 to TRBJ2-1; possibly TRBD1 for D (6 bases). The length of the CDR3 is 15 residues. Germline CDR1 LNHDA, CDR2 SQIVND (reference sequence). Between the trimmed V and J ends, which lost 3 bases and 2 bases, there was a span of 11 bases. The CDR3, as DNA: TGTGCCAGTAGTATGTTCCAGGGGCCCTACAATGAGCAGTTCTTC. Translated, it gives CASSMFQGPYNEQFF.

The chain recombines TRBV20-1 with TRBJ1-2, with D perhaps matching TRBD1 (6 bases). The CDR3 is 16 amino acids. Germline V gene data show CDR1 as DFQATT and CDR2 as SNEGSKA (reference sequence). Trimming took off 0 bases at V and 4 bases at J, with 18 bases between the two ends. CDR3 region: CSARDWGQEGGYGYTF. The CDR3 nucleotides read TGCAGTGCTAGAGATTGGGGCCAGGAGGGGGGCTATGGCTACACCTTC.

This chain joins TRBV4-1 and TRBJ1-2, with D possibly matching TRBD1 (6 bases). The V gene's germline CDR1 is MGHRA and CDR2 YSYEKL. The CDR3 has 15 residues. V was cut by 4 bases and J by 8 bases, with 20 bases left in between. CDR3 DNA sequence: TGCGCCAGCAGCCGGCTAGCGGGGGGGGCGCAGGGCTACACCTTC. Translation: CASSRLAGGAQGYTF.

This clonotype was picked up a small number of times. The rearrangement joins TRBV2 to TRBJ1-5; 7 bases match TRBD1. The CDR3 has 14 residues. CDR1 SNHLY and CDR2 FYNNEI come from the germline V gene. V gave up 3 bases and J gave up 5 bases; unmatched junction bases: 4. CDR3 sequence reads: CASSEGQIYQPQHF. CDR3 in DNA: TGTGCCAGCAGTGAGGGACAGATTTATCAGCCCCAGCATTTT.

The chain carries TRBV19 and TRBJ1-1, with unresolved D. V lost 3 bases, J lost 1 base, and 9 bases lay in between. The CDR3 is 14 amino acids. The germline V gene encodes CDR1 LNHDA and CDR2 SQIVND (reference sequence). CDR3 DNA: TGTGCCAGTAGTATCGGGGATCCGAACACTGAAGCTTTCTTT. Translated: CASSIGDPNTEAFF. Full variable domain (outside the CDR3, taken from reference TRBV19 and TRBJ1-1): DGGITQSPKYLFRKEGQNVTLSCEQNLNHDAMYWYRQDPGQGLRLIYYSQIVNDFQKGDIAEGYSVSREKKESFPLTVTSAQKNPTAFYLCASSIGDPNTEAFFGQGTRLTVV.

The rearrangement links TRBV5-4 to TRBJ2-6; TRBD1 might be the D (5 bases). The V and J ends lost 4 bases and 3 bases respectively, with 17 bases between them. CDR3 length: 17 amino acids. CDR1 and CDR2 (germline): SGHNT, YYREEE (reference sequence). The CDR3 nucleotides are TGTGCCAGCAGCCGACAGCAGTGGGGTTTTGGGGCCAACGTCCTGACTTTC. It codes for CASSRQQWGFGANVLTF.

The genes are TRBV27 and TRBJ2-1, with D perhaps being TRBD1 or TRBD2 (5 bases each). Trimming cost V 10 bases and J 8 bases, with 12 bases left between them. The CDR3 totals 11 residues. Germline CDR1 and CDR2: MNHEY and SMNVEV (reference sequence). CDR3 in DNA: TGTGCCAACCAACGGGGCGATGAGCAGTTCTTC. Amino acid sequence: CANQRGDEQFF.

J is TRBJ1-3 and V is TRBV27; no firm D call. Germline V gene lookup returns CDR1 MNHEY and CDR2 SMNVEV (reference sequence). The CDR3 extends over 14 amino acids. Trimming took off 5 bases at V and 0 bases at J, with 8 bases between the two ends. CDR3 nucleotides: TGTGCCAGCAGTGAGGCTATCTCTGGAAACACCATATATTTT. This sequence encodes CASSEAISGNTIYF.

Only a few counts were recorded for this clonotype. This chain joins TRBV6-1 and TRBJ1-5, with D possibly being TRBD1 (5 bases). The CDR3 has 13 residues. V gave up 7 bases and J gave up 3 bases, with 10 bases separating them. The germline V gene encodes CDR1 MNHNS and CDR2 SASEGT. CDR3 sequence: CASNQGSNQPQHF. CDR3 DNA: TGTGCCAGCAACCAGGGTTCCAATCAGCCCCAGCATTTT.

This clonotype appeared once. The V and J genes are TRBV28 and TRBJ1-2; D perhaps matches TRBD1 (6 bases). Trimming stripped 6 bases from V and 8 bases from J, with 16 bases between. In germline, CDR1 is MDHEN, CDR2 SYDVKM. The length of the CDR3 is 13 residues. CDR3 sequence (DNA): TGTGCCAGCAGATTAACAGGGCCCAACGGCTACACCTTC. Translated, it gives CASRLTGPNGYTF.

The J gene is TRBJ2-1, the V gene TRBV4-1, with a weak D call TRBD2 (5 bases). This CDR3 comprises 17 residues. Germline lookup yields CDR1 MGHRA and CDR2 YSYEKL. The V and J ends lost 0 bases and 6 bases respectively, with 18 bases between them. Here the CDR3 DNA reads TGCGCCAGCAGCCAAGAGTCGGCTGGGAGTTTACTCAATGAGCAGTTCTTC. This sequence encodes CASSQESAGSLLNEQFF.

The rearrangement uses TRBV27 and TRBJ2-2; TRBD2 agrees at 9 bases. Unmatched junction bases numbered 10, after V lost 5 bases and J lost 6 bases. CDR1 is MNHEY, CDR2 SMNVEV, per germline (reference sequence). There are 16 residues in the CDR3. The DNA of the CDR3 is TGTGCCAGCAGTGGCCCTAGCGGGGCCCCCCCCGGGGAGCTGTTTTTT. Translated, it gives CASSGPSGAPPGELFF.

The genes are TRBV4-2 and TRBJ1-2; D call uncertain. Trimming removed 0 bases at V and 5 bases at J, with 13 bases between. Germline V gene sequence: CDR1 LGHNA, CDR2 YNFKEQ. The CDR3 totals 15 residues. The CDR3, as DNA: TGTGCCAGCAGCCAAGAAGCTGCAGGCCGATATGGCTACACCTTC. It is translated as CASSQEAAGRYGYTF.

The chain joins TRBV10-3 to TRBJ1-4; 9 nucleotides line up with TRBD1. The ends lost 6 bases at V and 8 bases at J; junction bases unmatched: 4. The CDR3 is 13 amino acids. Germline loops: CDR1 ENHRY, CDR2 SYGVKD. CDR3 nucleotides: TGTGCCATCAGAGGACAGGGGAACGAAAAACTGTTTTTT. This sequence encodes CAIRGQGNEKLFF.

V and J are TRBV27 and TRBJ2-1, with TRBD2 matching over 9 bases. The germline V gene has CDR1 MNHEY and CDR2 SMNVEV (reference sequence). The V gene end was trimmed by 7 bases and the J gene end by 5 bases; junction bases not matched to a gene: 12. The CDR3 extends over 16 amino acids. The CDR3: CASTPLGREGDNEQFF. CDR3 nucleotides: TGTGCCAGCACCCCCTTGGGGCGGGAGGGGGACAATGAGCAGTTCTTC.